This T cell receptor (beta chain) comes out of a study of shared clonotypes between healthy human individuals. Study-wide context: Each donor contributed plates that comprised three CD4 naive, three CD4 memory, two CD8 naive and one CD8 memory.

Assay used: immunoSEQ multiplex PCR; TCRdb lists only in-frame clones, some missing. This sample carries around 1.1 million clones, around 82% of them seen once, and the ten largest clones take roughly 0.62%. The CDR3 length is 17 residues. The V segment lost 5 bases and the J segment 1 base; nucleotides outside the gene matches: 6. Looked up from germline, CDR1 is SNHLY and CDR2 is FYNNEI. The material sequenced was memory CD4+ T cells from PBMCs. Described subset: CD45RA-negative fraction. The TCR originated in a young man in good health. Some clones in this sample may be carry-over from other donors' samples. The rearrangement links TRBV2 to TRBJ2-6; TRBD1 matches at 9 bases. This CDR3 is CASSPGQGNSGANVLTF. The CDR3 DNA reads TGTGCCAGCAGTCCTGGACAGGGGAATTCTGGGGCCAACGTCCTGACTTTC.